Listed here is a single T cell receptor beta chain. Original analysis: Estimated nucleated cell counts came from reference gene primer amplification. Data came from immunoSEQ multiplex PCR; TCRdb stores just in-frame clones and leaves some out. V and J calls and clone size are copied from that table; D and trimming were computed from the DNA. The sample shows approximately 400,000 clones, more than 70% of them seen only once. The data were taken from a study of blood T cell repertoires in COVID-19. Study-wide background: Samples came from the United States, Italy and Spain, spanning acute and convalescent COVID-19. From T cells, B-cell-depleted T cells, or PBMCs came the material, which was cDNA or gDNA.

CDR1 is MNHEY and CDR2 is SVGAGI in the germline V gene. CDR3 length equals 13 residues. Trimming pared 2 bases from V and 5 bases from J, leaving 9 bases between. V is TRBV6-5 and J is TRBJ1-1; D is ambiguous. This TCR was sampled from a woman between 45 and 60 years old with COVID-19, enrolled during active disease. The sequenced sample consisted of peripheral blood. CDR3 DNA sequence: TGTGCCAGCAGTTACCGAACAGCAACTGAAGCTTTCTTT. Its translation is CASSYRTATEAFF.